The 23 T cell receptor beta chains below all came from one sample that was sequenced in a study of T cell responses to AZD1222 COVID-19 vaccine. Data came from immunoSEQ multiplex PCR; TCRdb stores just in-frame clones and leaves some out. This sample has 130,000 or so clones, with 88% found just once. Sequenced material: peripheral blood, taken 28 days after the second AZD1222 dose. These receptors were taken from an adult who received the AZD1222 COVID-19 vaccine.

The V call is TRBV7-9, the J call TRBJ2-7; D ambiguous. In germline, CDR1 is SEHNR, CDR2 FQNEAQ (reference sequence). Trimming removed 5 bases at V and 4 bases at J, with 12 bases between. This CDR3 has 13 residues. The CDR3, as DNA: TGTGCCAGCAGCGCCGGAGAGACTTACGAGCAGTACTTC. The encoded protein is CASSAGETYEQYF.

The chain links TRBV7-6 to TRBJ1-1; D is possibly TRBD1 (6 bases). This CDR3 spans 13 amino acids. Germline values: CDR1 SGHVS, CDR2 FNYEAQ. V was shortened by 5 bases and J by 12 bases, with 19 bases between the two germline ends. The CDR3 loop is CASSPQTTGFPFF. DNA for the CDR3: TGTGCCAGCAGCCCTCAAACCACAGGGTTTCCTTTCTTT.

The CDR3 DNA is TGTGCCAGCAGCTTGAGGGGTGGCTACACCTTC. It specifies CASSLRGGYTF. V is TRBV5-6 and J is TRBJ1-2; maybe TRBD1 (5 bases). V was cut by 1 base and J by 7 bases, with 5 bases left in between. CDR1 is SGHDT, CDR2 YYEEEE, per germline. The CDR3 contains 11 residues. The full variable domain, rest sourced from reference TRBV5-6 and TRBJ1-2, is DAGVTQSPTHLIKTRGQQVTLRCSPKSGHDTVSWYQQALGQGPQFIFQYYEEEERQRGNFPDRFSGHQFPNYSSELNVNALLLGDSALYLCASSLRGGYTFGSGTRLTVV.

Points on this clone: The same CDR3 can be traced to other DNA sequences in this sample. The chain has TRBV18 and TRBJ2-5, with D hard to call. The CDR3 is made up of 11 amino acids. V was pared by 3 bases and J by 2 bases, with 1 base between. CDR1 KGHSH and CDR2 LQKENI come from the germline V gene. CDR3 bases: TGTGCCAGCTCACCTCAAGAGACCCAGTACTTC. It specifies CASSPQETQYF.

The chain uses TRBV4-3 and TRBJ2-3, with unresolved D. The CDR3 extends over 13 amino acids. V lost 4 bases to trimming and J lost 6 bases, with 11 bases between them. Germline lookup yields CDR1 LGHNA and CDR2 YSLEER. The CDR3 is CASSPGPADTQYF. CDR3 nucleotide sequence: TGCGCCAGCAGCCCCGGGCCCGCGGATACGCAGTATTTT.

The chain links TRBV19 to TRBJ2-3, with a tentative D call TRBD2 (6 bases). This CDR3 has 15 amino acids. With 8 bases removed from V and 8 bases from J, the gap between germline ends came to 23 bases. Germline V CDR1 and CDR2: LNHDA, SQIVND (reference sequence). The CDR3 region is CASGVSGGAGGTQYF. CDR3 sequence (DNA): TGTGCCAGTGGGGTGTCGGGTGGAGCGGGTGGTACGCAGTATTTT.

V gene TRBV5-4 combines with J gene TRBJ2-7, with a tentative D call TRBD2 (6 bases). Between the trimmed V and J ends, which lost 1 base and 1 base, there was a span of 9 bases. The CDR3 runs to 14 residues. Germline V gene sequence: CDR1 SGHNT, CDR2 YYREEE (reference sequence). In DNA form, the CDR3 reads TGTGCCAGCAGCTTGATGGGGGGTTCCTACGAGCAGTACTTC. Amino acids: CASSLMGGSYEQYF.

This chain joins TRBV27 and TRBJ1-1, with 8 bases matching TRBD1. The CDR3 is 12 amino acids. Looked up from germline, CDR1 is MNHEY and CDR2 is SMNVEV (reference sequence). With V trimmed by 10 bases and J by 4 bases, 5 bases remained unmatched. This CDR3 is CATRQGSTEAFF. In DNA, the CDR3 is TGTGCCACCAGACAGGGGAGCACTGAAGCTTTCTTT.

This clone has just one count. The V and J genes are TRBV5-6 and TRBJ2-5, with TRBD1 matching 7 bases. The CDR3 totals 16 residues. From germline, CDR1 is SGHDT and CDR2 YYEEEE. The V and J ends lost 4 bases and 2 bases, in that order; junction bases with no gene match: 11. CDR3 in amino acids: CASSALQGTLQETQYF. DNA of the CDR3: TGTGCCAGCAGCGCCTTACAGGGGACCCTTCAAGAGACCCAGTACTTC. The complete variable domain, with remaining parts taken from reference TRBV5-6 and TRBJ2-5, reads DAGVTQSPTHLIKTRGQQVTLRCSPKSGHDTVSWYQQALGQGPQFIFQYYEEEERQRGNFPDRFSGHQFPNYSSELNVNALLLGDSALYLCASSALQGTLQETQYFGPGTRLLVL.

V is TRBV10-1 and J is TRBJ1-2; maybe TRBD1 (5 bases). The CDR3 sequence is 14 residues long. Trimming removed 6 bases from V and 4 bases from J, with 15 bases in between. Germline assignment: CDR1 WNHNN and CDR2 SYGVQD (reference sequence). For the CDR3, the DNA is TGCGCCAGCAGACGGAAAGGACACAGCTATGGCTACACCTTC. Amino acid sequence: CASRRKGHSYGYTF.

The chain recombines TRBV25-1 with TRBJ2-1; 9 bases agree with TRBD2. Losses at the gene ends were 2 bases for V and 6 bases for J; bases not matched to a gene: 5. This CDR3 contains 15 residues. The germline V gene encodes CDR1 MGHDK and CDR2 SYGVNS. The CDR3 DNA sequence: TGTGCCAGCAGTGAAGCACTAGCGGGCGTCAATGAGCAGTTCTTC. Translation gives CASSEALAGVNEQFF.

This clone was seen a single time. The chain combines TRBV2 with TRBJ1-6; no firm D call. Trimming cost V 1 base and J 6 bases, with 7 bases left between them. This CDR3 region has 14 residues. Germline CDR1 reads SNHLY; CDR2 reads FYNNEI. The CDR3 region is CASSEGWGNSPLHF. The CDR3 bases are TGTGCCAGCAGTGAAGGGTGGGGTAATTCACCCCTCCACTTT.

The chain has TRBV5-8 and TRBJ1-4; TRBD1 aligns across 10 bases. Germline CDR1 SGHTS, CDR2 YDEGEE. This CDR3 is built from 15 residues. The V and J ends lost 2 bases and 8 bases, in that order; junction bases with no gene match: 6. The chain's CDR3 is CASSFVGTGVEKLFF. In DNA, the CDR3 is TGTGCCAGCAGCTTCGTCGGGACAGGGGTGGAAAAACTGTTTTTT.

This sequence joins TRBV5-1 and TRBJ1-4, with TRBD1 identical over 11 bases. The length of the CDR3 is 14 residues. The germline gives CDR1 SGHRS, CDR2 YFSETQ. The V gene end was trimmed by 4 bases and the J gene end by 5 bases; junction bases not matched to a gene: 1. CDR3 in DNA: TGCGCCAGCAGCAGGGACAGGGGGAATGAAAAACTGTTTTTT. This codes for CASSRDRGNEKLFF.

The V and J genes are TRBV19 and TRBJ1-2; 11 bases agree with TRBD1. The CDR3 loop spans 13 amino acids. J gave up 8 bases and V 1 base, and 0 bases lay outside the gene matches. Germline V gene sequence: CDR1 LNHDA, CDR2 SQIVND (reference sequence). CDR3 sequence: CASSIGTGGGYTF. CDR3 DNA sequence: TGTGCCAGTAGTATAGGGACAGGGGGCGGCTACACCTTC.

The gene calls are TRBV3-1 (or the pseudogene TRBV3-2) and TRBJ1-4; tentatively, D is TRBD1 (5 bases). Germline V CDR1 and CDR2: LGHDT, YNNKEL (reference sequence). The CDR3 loop spans 14 amino acids. V lost 2 bases, J lost 7 bases, and 11 bases lay in between. The CDR3 bases are TGTGCCAGCAGCCAACAAGGGGCGGCTGAAAAACTGTTTTTT. This gives the protein CASSQQGAAEKLFF.

This clone was observed once. The chain uses TRBV5-5 and TRBJ2-5; D gene ambiguous. Deletions cut 0 bases from V and 1 base from J, with 16 bases between. In germline, CDR1 is SGHKS, CDR2 YYEKEE (reference sequence). CDR3 size: 17 residues. The CDR3 reads CASSLAGPGWGQETQYF. The CDR3 nucleotides are TGTGCCAGCAGCTTGGCTGGGCCAGGCTGGGGCCAAGAGACCCAGTACTTC.

As regards this clone: This same CDR3 is encoded by further DNA sequences in the sample. The chain uses TRBV7-9 and TRBJ1-2; D not resolved. V was shortened by 1 base and J by 4 bases, with 4 bases between the two germline ends. The CDR3 has 12 residues. The germline V gene has CDR1 SEHNR and CDR2 FQNEAQ (reference sequence). The CDR3 loop is CASSLDSYGYTF. CDR3 DNA: TGTGCCAGCAGCTTAGACAGCTATGGCTACACCTTC.

The V gene is TRBV2, the J gene TRBJ1-4; 8 nucleotides agree with TRBD1. Germline CDR1 is SNHLY and CDR2 is FYNNEI. There are 14 residues in the CDR3. With 6 bases clipped from V and 8 bases from J, the junction kept 8 bases outside the gene matches. The CDR3 DNA reads TGTGCCAGCAGACCACAGGGGGAGAGCGAAAAACTGTTTTTT. Its translation: CASRPQGESEKLFF.

V is TRBV19 and J is TRBJ2-1; 7 bases line up with TRBD1. J lost 9 bases, V lost 4 bases, and 6 bases had no gene match. The CDR3 runs 13 residues. Germline V gene data show CDR1 as LNHDA and CDR2 as SQIVND (reference sequence). The chain's CDR3 is CASSNDRESEQFF. CDR3 in DNA: TGTGCCAGTAGTAACGACAGGGAAAGTGAGCAGTTCTTC.

The chain carries TRBV28 and TRBJ1-2; D unresolved. This CDR3 is 13 amino acids long. Trimming removed 1 base at V and 3 bases at J, with 6 bases between. The germline gives CDR1 MDHEN, CDR2 SYDVKM. CDR3 DNA: TGTGCCAGCAGTTTATTTGACTACTATGGCTACACCTTC. Translating gives CASSLFDYYGYTF.

This clone was picked up one time. This rearrangement joins TRBV5-6 to TRBJ2-3; D unresolved. Germline CDR1 reads SGHDT; CDR2 reads YYEEEE. Between the trimmed V and J ends, which lost 1 base and 6 bases, there was a span of 6 bases. CDR3 length: 12 residues. The CDR3 loop is CASSLLGDTQYF. The CDR3 bases are TGTGCCAGCAGCTTGCTAGGGGATACGCAGTATTTT.

This clone has only one observation. Different DNA sequences within this sample yield the same CDR3. This rearrangement joins TRBV7-8 to TRBJ1-1, with TRBD1 matching 8 bases. The junction had 2 bases not matched to a gene; V was cut back by 3 bases and J by 5 bases. CDR1 is SGHVS, CDR2 FQNEAQ, per germline. This CDR3 has 13 amino acids. This CDR3 reads CASSFTGGTEAFF. The CDR3 DNA sequence: TGTGCCAGCAGCTTTACAGGGGGAACTGAAGCTTTCTTT.